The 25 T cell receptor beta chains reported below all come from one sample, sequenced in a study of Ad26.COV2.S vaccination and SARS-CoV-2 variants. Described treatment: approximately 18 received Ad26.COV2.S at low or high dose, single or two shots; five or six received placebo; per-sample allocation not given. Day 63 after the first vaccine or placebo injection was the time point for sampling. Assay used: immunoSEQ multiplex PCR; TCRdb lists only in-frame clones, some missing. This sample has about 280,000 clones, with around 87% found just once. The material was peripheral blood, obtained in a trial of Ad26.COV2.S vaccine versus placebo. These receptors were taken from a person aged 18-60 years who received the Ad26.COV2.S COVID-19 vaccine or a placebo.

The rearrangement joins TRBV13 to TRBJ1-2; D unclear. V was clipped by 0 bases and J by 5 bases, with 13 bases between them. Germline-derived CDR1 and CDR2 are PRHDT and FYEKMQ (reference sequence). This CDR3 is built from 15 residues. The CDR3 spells CASSLGRNPAYGYTF. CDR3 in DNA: TGTGCCAGCAGCTTAGGCCGGAACCCCGCGTATGGCTACACCTTC.

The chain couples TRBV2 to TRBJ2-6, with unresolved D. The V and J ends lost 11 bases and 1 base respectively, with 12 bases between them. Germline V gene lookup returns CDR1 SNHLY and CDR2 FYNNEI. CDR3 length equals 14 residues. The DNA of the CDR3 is TGTGCCTCACAAACTGCTTCTGGGGCCAACGTCCTGACTTTC. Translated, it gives CASQTASGANVLTF.

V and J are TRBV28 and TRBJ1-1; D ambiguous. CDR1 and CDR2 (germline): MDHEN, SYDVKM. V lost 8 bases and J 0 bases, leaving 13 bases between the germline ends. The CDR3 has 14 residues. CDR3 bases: TGTGCCAGCGCCCCGGGTCTCATGAACACTGAAGCTTTCTTT. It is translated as CASAPGLMNTEAFF.

CDR3 sequence (DNA): TGCGCCAGCAGCGTACGCACGGGACAGGGGGCCTATGGCTACACCTTC. Its protein is CASSVRTGQGAYGYTF. The rearrangement joins TRBV4-3 to TRBJ1-2, with TRBD1 identical over 12 bases. CDR3 length: 16 residues. Losses at the gene ends were 5 bases for V and 4 bases for J; bases not matched to a gene: 8. CDR1 and CDR2 from the germline V gene are LGHNA and YSLEER.

The CDR3 region is CASSIGTVIVGATNEKLFF. In nucleotides, the CDR3 is TGTGCCAGCAGCATCGGGACAGTAATTGTTGGGGCAACTAATGAAAAACTGTTTTTT. The chain uses TRBV5-8 and TRBJ1-4; TRBD1 matches 7 bases. The V segment lost 4 bases and the J segment 0 bases; nucleotides outside the gene matches: 15. Germline CDR1 SGHTS, CDR2 YDEGEE. The CDR3 sequence is 19 residues long.

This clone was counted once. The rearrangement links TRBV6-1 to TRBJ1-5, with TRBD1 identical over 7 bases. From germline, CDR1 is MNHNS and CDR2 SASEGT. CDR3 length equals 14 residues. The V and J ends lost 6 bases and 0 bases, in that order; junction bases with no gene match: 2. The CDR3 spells CASRRQGSNQPQHF. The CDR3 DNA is TGTGCCAGCAGGAGACAGGGTAGCAATCAGCCCCAGCATTTT.

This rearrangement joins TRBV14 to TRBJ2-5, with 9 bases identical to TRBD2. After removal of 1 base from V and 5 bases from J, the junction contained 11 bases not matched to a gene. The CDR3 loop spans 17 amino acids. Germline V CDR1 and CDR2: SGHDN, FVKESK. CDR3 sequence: CASSQARGLAVIETQYF. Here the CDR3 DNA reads TGTGCCAGCAGCCAAGCCAGGGGACTAGCTGTTATCGAGACCCAGTACTTC.

This CDR3 reads CAWRGFVASGAKAKNIQYF. The CDR3 DNA sequence: TGTGCCTGGAGAGGGTTTGTGGCTAGCGGGGCCAAAGCCAAAAACATTCAGTACTTC. The J gene is TRBJ2-4, the V gene TRBV30, with TRBD2 matching 9 bases. Germline V gives CDR1 GTSNPN, CDR2 SVGIG (reference sequence). The CDR3 runs to 19 residues. After removal of 3 bases from V and 0 bases from J, the junction contained 15 bases not matched to a gene.

The CDR3 DNA is TGTGCCAGCACCAACAGAAGGGACTCTGGAGAAGCTTTCTTT. Translation: CASTNRRDSGEAFF. The chain carries TRBV7-9 and TRBJ1-1; a weak D match, TRBD1 (5 bases). The CDR3 has 14 residues. Germline loops: CDR1 SEHNR, CDR2 FQNEAQ (reference sequence). Trimming cost V 7 bases and J 8 bases, with 20 bases left between them.

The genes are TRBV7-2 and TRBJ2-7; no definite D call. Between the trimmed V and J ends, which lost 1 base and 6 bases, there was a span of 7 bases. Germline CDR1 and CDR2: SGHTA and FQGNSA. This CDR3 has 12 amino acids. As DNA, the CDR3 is TGTGCCAGCAGCTTAGATCTATCCGAGCAGTACTTC. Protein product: CASSLDLSEQYF.

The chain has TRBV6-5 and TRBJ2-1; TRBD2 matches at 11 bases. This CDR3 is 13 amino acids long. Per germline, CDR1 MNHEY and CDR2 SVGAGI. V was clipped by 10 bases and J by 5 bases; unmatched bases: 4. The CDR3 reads CATLAGGNNEQFF. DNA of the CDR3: TGTGCCACCCTAGCGGGAGGTAACAATGAGCAGTTCTTC.

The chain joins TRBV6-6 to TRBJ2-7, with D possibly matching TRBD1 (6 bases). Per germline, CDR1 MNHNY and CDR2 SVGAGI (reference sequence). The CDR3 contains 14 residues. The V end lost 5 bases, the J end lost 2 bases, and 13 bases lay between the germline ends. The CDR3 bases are TGTGCCAGCAGTCCCCCCGACAGGACCTACGAGCAGTACTTC. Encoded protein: CASSPPDRTYEQYF.

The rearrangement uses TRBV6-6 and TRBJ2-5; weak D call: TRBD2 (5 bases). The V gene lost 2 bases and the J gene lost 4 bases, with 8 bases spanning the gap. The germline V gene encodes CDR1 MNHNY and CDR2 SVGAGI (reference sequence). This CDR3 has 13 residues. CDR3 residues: CASSYGERETQYF. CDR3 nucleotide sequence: TGTGCCAGCAGTTACGGGGAGAGAGAGACCCAGTACTTC.

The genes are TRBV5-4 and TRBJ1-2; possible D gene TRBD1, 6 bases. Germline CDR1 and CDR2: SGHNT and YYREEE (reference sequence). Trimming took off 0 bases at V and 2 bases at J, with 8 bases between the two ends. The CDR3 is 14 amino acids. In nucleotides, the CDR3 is TGTGCCAGCAGCTTGGCAGGGGACAACTATGGCTACACCTTC. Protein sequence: CASSLAGDNYGYTF. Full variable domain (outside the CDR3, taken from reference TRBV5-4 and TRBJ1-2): ETGVTQSPTHLIKTRGQQVTLRCSSQSGHNTVSWYQQALGQGPQFIFQYYREEENGRGNFPPRFSGLQFPNYSSELNVNALELDDSALYLCASSLAGDNYGYTFGSGTRLTVV.

DNA of the CDR3: TGTGCCAGCAGTCCCAGACAGGGCGCGGCGGGGAACACTGAAGCTTTCTTT. Translated: CASSPRQGAAGNTEAFF. This rearrangement joins TRBV25-1 to TRBJ1-1; 7 nucleotides align to TRBD1. This CDR3 spans 17 amino acids. The germline V gene encodes CDR1 MGHDK and CDR2 SYGVNS. With 5 bases clipped from V and 1 base from J, the junction kept 13 bases outside the gene matches.

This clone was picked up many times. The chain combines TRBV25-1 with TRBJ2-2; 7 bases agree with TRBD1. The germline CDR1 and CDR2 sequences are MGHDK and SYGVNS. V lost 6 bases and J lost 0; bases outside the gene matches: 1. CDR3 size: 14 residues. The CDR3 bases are TGTGCCAGCAGGGGACAGACGAACACCGGGGAGCTGTTTTTT. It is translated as CASRGQTNTGELFF.

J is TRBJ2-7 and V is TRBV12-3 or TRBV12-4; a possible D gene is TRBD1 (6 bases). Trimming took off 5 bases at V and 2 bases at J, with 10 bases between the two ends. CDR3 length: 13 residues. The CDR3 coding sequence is TGTGCCAGCAGTCCAGGGGCCCCCTACGAGCAGTACTTC. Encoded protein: CASSPGAPYEQYF.

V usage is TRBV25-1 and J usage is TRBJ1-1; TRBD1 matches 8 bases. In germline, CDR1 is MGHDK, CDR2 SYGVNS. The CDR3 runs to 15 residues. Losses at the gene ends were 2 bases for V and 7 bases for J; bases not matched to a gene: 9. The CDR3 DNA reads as TGTGCCAGCAGTGAAGCAGGCAGGGGGCAGGTTGAAGCTTTCTTT. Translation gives CASSEAGRGQVEAFF.

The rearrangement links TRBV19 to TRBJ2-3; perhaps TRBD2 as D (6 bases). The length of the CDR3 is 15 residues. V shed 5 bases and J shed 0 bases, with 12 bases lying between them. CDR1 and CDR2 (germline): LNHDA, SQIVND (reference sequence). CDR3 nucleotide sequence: TGTGCCAGTAGTTATCAGGCGGGGAGCACAGATACGCAGTATTTT. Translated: CASSYQAGSTDTQYF.

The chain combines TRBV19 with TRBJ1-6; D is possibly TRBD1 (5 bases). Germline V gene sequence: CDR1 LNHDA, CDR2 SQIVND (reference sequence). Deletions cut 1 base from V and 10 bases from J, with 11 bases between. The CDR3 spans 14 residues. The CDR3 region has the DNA TGTGCCAGTAGTATAGCCCAGGGTGGATCACCCCTCCACTTT. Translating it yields CASSIAQGGSPLHF.

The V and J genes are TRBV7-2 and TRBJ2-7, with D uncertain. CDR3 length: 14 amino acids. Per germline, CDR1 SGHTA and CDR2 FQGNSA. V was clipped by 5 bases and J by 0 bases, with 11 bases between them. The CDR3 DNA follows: TGTGCCAGCAGCCCCGGACGCCGCTCCTACGAGCAGTACTTC. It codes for CASSPGRRSYEQYF.

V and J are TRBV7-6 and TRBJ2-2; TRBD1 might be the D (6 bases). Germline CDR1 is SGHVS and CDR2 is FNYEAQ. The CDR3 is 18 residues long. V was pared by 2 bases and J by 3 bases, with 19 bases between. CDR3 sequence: CASSLILSAGVDTGELFF. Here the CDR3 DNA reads TGTGCCAGCAGCTTAATATTATCGGCAGGGGTTGACACCGGGGAGCTGTTTTTT.

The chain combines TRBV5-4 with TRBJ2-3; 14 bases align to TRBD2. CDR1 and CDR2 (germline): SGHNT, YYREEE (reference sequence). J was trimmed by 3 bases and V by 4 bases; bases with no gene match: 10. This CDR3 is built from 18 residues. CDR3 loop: CASSGSGTSGGGTDTQYF. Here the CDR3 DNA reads TGTGCCAGCAGCGGATCCGGGACTAGCGGGGGTGGTACAGATACGCAGTATTTT.

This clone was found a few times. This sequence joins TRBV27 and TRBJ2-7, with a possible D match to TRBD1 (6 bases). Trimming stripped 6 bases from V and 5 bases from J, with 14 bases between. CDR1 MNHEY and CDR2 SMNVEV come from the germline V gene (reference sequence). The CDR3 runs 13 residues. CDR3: CASSPDRNNEQYF. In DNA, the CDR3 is TGTGCCAGCAGCCCCGACAGGAACAACGAGCAGTACTTC.

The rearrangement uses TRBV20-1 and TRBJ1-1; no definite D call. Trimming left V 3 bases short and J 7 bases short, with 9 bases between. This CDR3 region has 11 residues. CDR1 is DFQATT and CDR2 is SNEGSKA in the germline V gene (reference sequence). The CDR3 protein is CSARSLGEAFF. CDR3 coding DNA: TGCAGTGCTAGGTCATTGGGTGAAGCTTTCTTT.